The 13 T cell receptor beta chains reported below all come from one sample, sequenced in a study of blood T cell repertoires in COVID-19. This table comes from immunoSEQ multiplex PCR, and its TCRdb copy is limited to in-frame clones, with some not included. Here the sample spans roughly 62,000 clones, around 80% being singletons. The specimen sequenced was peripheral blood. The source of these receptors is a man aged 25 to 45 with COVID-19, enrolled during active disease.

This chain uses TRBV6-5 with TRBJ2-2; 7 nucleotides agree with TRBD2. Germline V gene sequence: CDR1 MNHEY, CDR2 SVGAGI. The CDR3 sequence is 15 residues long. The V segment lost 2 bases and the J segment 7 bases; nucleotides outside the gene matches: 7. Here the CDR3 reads CASSYRREEDGELFF. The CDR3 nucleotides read TGTGCCAGCAGTTACCGCCGGGAGGAGGACGGGGAGCTGTTTTTT.

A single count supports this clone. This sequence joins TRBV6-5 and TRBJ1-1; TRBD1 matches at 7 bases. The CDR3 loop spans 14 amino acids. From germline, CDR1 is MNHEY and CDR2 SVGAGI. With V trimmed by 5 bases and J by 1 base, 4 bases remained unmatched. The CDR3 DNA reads TGTGCCAGCAGTAAGGGGACAGCGAACACTGAAGCTTTCTTT. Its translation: CASSKGTANTEAFF.

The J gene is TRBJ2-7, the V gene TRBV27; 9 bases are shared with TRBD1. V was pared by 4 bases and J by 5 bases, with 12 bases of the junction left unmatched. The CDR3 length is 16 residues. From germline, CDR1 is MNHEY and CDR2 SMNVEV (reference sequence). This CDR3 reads CASSSSPGQGGDEQYF. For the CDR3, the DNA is TGTGCCAGCAGTTCCTCCCCGGGACAGGGAGGGGACGAGCAGTACTTC.

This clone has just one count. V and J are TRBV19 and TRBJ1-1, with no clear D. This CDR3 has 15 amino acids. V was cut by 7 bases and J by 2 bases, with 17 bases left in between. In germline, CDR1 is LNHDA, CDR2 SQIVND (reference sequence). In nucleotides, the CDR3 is TGTGCCAGTACTCTCACTCCGAGTAGAAACACTGAAGCTTTCTTT. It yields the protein CASTLTPSRNTEAFF.

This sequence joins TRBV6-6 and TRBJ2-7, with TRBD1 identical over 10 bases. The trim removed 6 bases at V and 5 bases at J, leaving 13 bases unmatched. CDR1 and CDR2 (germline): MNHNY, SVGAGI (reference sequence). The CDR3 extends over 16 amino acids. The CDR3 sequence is CASRTPPGQGKNEQYF. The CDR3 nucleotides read TGTGCCAGCAGGACGCCACCGGGACAGGGGAAAAACGAGCAGTACTTC.

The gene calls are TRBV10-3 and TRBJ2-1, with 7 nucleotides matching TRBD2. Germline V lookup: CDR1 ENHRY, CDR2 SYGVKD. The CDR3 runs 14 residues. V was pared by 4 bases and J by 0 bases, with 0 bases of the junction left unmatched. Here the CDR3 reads CAISGTSSYNEQFF. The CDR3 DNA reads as TGTGCCATCAGTGGGACTAGCTCCTACAATGAGCAGTTCTTC.

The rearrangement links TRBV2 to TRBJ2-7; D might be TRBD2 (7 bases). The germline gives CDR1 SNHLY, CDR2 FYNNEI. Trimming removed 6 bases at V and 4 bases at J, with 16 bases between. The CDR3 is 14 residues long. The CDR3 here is CASRFKGGRYEQYF. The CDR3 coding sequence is TGTGCCAGCAGATTTAAGGGGGGGAGGTACGAGCAGTACTTC.

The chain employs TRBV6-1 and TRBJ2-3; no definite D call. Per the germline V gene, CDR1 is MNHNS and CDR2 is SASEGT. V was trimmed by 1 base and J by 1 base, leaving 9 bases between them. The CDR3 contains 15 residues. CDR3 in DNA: TGTGCCAGCAGTGAAGAAATCTCCGGCACAGATACGCAGTATTTT. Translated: CASSEEISGTDTQYF.

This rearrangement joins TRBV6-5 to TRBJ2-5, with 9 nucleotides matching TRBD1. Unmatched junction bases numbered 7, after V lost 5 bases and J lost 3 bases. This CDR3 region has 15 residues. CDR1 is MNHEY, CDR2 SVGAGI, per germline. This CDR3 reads CASSKTGQGKETQYF. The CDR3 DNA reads TGTGCCAGCAGTAAAACGGGACAGGGAAAAGAGACCCAGTACTTC.

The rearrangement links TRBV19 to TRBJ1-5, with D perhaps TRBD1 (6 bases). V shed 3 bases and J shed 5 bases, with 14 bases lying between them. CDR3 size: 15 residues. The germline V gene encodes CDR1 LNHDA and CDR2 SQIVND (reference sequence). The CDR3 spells CASSIAGAPHQPQHF. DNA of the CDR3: TGTGCCAGTAGTATCGCGGGGGCCCCGCATCAGCCCCAGCATTTT. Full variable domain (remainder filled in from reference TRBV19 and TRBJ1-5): DGGITQSPKYLFRKEGQNVTLSCEQNLNHDAMYWYRQDPGQGLRLIYYSQIVNDFQKGDIAEGYSVSREKKESFPLTVTSAQKNPTAFYLCASSIAGAPHQPQHFGDGTRLSIL.

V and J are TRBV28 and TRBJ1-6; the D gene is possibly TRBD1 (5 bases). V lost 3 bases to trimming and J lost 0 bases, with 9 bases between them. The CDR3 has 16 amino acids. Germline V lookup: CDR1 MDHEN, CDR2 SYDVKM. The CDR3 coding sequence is TGTGCCAGCAGTTTCGGGGGGAGCTCCTATAATTCACCCCTCCACTTT. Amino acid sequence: CASSFGGSSYNSPLHF.

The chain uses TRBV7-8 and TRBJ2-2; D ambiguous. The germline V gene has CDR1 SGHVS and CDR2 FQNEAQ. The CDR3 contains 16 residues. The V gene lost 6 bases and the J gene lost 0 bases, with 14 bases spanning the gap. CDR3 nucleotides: TGTGCCAGCAGGCCTCAAGGCGGCTCGAACACCGGGGAGCTGTTTTTT. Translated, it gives CASRPQGGSNTGELFF. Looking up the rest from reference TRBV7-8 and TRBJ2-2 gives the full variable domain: GAGVSQSPRYKVAKRGQDVALRCDPISGHVSLFWYQQALGQGPEFLTYFQNEAQLDKSGLPSDRFFAERPEGSVSTLKIQRTQQEDSAVYLCASRPQGGSNTGELFFGEGSRLTVL.

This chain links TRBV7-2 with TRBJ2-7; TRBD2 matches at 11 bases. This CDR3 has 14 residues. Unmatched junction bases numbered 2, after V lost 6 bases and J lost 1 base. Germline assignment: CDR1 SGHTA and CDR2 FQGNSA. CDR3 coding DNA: TGTGCCAGCAGTAGACTAGCGGGGTCCTACGAGCAGTACTTC. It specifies CASSRLAGSYEQYF.